This T cell receptor beta chain stems from a study of shared clonotypes between healthy human individuals. This clone was recorded once. TCRdb keeps only in-frame clones here, not all; method: immunoSEQ multiplex PCR. The sample consists of about 2 million clones, 85% to 95% of them appearing once. Deletions cut 0 bases from V and 5 bases from J, with 11 bases between. This CDR3 has 16 amino acids. CDR1 and CDR2 (germline): KGHSH, LQKENI. Source material: naive CD4+ T cells sorted from blood. Subset of the sample: CD45RA+ positively selected. The chain uses TRBV18 and TRBJ1-6; D perhaps matches TRBD1 (6 bases). This TCR was recovered from a man between 18 and 29 years old in good health. Written as DNA, the CDR3 is TGTGCCAGCTCACCACCGGGGGCCGCCAATAATTCACCCCTCCACTTT. The encoded protein is CASSPPGAANNSPLHF.